This T cell receptor (beta chain) was captured in a study of T cell repertoires in cytomegalovirus infection. TCRdb itself ran the reads through MiXCR, one entry per CDR3 protein. The table has about 97,000 distinct CDR3 sequences, 16% seen once. The CDR3 extends over 14 amino acids. Germline V gene sequence: CDR1 SEHNR, CDR2 FQNEAQ (reference sequence). Trimming took off 11 bases at V and 0 bases at J, with 14 bases between the two ends. Sequences were obtained from PBMCs. The clonotype comes from a human donor in good health (CMV status not recorded). Some clones in this sample may be carry-over from other donors' samples. The V call is TRBV7-9, the J call TRBJ2-1; maybe TRBD2 (5 bases). The CDR3 sequence is CAVSGVPSYNEQFF. The CDR3 DNA is TGTGCCGTCTCCGGGGTACCCTCCTACAATGAGCAGTTCTTC.